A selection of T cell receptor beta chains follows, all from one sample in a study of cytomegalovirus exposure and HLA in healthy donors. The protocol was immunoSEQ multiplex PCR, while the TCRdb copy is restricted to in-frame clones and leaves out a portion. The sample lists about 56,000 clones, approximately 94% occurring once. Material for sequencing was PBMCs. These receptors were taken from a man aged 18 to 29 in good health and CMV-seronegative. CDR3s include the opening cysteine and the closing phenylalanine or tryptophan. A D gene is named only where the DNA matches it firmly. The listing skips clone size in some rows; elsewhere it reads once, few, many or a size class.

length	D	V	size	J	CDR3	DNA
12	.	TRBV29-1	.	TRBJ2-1	CSVEQGNNEQFF	TGCAGCGTTGAGCAGGGAAACAATGAGCAGTTCTTC
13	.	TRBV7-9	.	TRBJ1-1	CASSPPTNTEAFF	TGTGCCAGCAGCCCCCCTACGAACACTGAAGCTTTCTTT
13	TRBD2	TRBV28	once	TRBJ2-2	CASISGSAGELFF	TGTGCCAGCATTAGCGGGAGCGCCGGGGAGCTGTTTTTT
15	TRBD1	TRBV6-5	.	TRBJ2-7	CASSYRDRGPYEQYF	TGTGCCAGCAGTTACAGGGACAGGGGGCCCTACGAGCAGTACTTC
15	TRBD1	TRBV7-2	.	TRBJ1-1	CASSLFPRQGTEAFF	TGTGCCAGCAGCTTATTCCCGAGACAGGGGACTGAAGCTTTCTTT
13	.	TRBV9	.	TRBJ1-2	CASSATESDGYTF	TGTGCCAGCAGCGCCACGGAGTCAGATGGCTACACCTTC
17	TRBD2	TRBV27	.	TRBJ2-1	CASSSGTSGAGADEQFF	TGTGCCAGCAGTTCAGGGACTAGCGGGGCCGGGGCGGATGAGCAGTTCTTC
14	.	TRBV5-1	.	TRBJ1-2	CASSLEAVNYGYTF	TGCGCCAGCAGTCTGGAGGCGGTTAACTATGGCTACACCTTC
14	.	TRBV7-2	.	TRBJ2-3	CASSMTRNTDTQYF	TGTGCCAGCAGCATGACTCGAAACACAGATACGCAGTATTTT
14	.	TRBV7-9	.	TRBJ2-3	CASSLDGSPYTQYF	TGTGCCAGCAGCTTAGACGGGAGTCCATATACGCAGTATTTT
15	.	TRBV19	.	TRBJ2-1	CASSIKDRSYNEQFF	TGTGCCAGTAGTATCAAGGACAGATCCTACAATGAGCAGTTCTTC
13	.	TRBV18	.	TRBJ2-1	CASSLGVGNEQFF	TGTGCCAGCTCTCTAGGGGTGGGCAATGAGCAGTTCTTC
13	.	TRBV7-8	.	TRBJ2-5	CASSLPLQETQYF	TGTGCCAGCAGCTTACCTCTCCAAGAGACCCAGTACTTC
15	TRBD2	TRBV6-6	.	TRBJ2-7	CASSYNVAGFYEQYF	TGTGCCAGCAGTTACAACGTAGCGGGATTTTACGAGCAGTACTTC
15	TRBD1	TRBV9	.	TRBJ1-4	CASSPGRGVDEKLFF	TGTGCCAGCAGCCCGGGCAGGGGGGTGGATGAAAAACTGTTTTTT
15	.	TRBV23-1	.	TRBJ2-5	CASSQSARTQETQYF	TGCGCCAGCAGTCAATCGGCACGGACACAAGAGACCCAGTACTTC
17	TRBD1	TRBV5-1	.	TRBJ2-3	CASSLGTGQGLRDTQYF	TGCGCCAGCAGCTTGGGCACGGGACAGGGACTCAGGGATACGCAGTATTTT
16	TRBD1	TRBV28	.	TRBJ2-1	CAISRLGDRTYNEQFF	TGTGCCATCTCCAGATTGGGGGACAGAACCTACAATGAGCAGTTCTTC
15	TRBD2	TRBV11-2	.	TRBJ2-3	CASSLAGGPSDTQYF	TGTGCCAGCAGCTTAGCGGGAGGGCCATCAGATACGCAGTATTTT
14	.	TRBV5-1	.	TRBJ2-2	CASSLGLFTGELFF	TGCGCCAGCAGCTTGGGACTTTTCACCGGGGAGCTGTTTTTT
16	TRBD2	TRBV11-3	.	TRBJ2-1	CASSPRTSGRINEQFF	TGTGCCAGCAGCCCCAGGACTAGCGGGAGGATTAATGAGCAGTTCTTC
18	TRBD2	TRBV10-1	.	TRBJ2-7	CASSEGLAGGPRSYEQYF	TGCGCCAGCAGTGAGGGCCTAGCGGGAGGGCCGAGATCCTACGAGCAGTACTTC
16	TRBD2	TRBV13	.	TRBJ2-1	CASSPGGLAGYNEQFF	TGTGCCAGCAGCCCCGGGGGGCTAGCGGGATACAATGAGCAGTTCTTC
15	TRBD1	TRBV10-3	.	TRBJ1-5	CATAVVDRDNQPQHF	TGTGCCACCGCCGTGGTGGACAGGGACAATCAGCCCCAGCATTTT
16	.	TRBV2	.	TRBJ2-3	CASRRGLAGPTDTQYF	TGTGCCAGCAGGAGGGGGCTAGCGGGCCCCACAGATACGCAGTATTTT
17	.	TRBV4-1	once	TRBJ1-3	CASSQRPTGDSGNTIYF	TGCGCCAGCAGCCAAAGACCTACAGGAGACTCTGGAAACACCATATATTTT
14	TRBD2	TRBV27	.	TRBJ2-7	CASSFGQAGSEQYF	TGTGCCAGCAGTTTTGGTCAAGCGGGAAGCGAGCAGTACTTC
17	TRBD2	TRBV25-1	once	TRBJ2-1	CASSEGLADSSYNEQFF	TGTGCCAGCAGTGAGGGTCTAGCGGATAGCTCCTACAATGAGCAGTTCTTC
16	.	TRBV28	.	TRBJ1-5	CASSLTLGVSNQPQHF	TGTGCCAGCAGTCTAACCCTAGGGGTGAGCAATCAGCCCCAGCATTTT
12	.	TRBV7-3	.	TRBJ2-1	CASSLAGTEQFF	TGTGCCAGCAGCTTAGCGGGGACTGAGCAGTTCTTC
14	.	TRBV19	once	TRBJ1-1	CASSIGSGVTEAFF	TGTGCCAGTAGTATTGGTTCAGGGGTCACTGAAGCTTTCTTT
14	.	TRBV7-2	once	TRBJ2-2	CASTGERNTGELFF	TGTGCCAGCACAGGGGAAAGGAACACCGGGGAGCTGTTTTTT
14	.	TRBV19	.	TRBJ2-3	CASRAAGSTDTQYF	TGTGCCAGTAGGGCGGCGGGAAGCACAGATACGCAGTATTTT
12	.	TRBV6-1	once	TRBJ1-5	CASSVGNQPQHF	TGTGCCAGCTCCGTCGGCAATCAGCCCCAGCATTTT
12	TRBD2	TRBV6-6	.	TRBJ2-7	CASSGPSYEQYF	TGTGCCTCTAGCGGTCCATCCTACGAGCAGTACTTC
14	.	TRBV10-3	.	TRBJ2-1	CAISERYDSGEQFF	TGTGCCATCAGTGAGCGGTACGATTCGGGTGAGCAGTTCTTC
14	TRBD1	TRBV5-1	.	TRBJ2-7	CASSPRDRDDEQYF	TGCGCCAGCAGTCCAAGGGACAGGGATGACGAGCAGTACTTC
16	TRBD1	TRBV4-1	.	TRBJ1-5	CASSQGPGQGAQPQHF	TGCGCCAGCAGCCAAGGCCCCGGACAGGGGGCTCAGCCCCAGCATTTT
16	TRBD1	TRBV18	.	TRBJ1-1	CASSPGDRGRDTEAFF	TGTGCCAGCTCACCTGGGGACAGGGGGCGCGACACTGAAGCTTTCTTT
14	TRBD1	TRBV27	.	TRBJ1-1	CASKRDRVWTEAFF	TGTGCCAGCAAACGAGACAGGGTTTGGACTGAAGCTTTCTTT
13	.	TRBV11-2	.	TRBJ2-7	CASSLEGVGEQYF	TGTGCCAGCAGCTTAGAGGGAGTGGGCGAGCAGTACTTC
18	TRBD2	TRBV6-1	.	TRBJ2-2	CASSETVSGSIDTGELFF	TGTGCCAGCAGTGAAACGGTTAGCGGGAGTATCGACACCGGGGAGCTGTTTTTT
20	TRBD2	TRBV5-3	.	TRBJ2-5	CARTCGLGLAGYPIRETQYF	TGTGCCAGAACCTGTGGCCTGGGACTAGCGGGATACCCCATACGAGAGACCCAGTACTTC
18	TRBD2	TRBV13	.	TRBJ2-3	CASSLKGLREGRTDTQYF	TGTGCCAGCAGCTTAAAGGGGTTGCGGGAGGGCCGCACAGATACGCAGTATTTT
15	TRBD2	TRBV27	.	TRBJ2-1	CASTSPGEGNNEQFF	TGTGCCAGCACCTCCCCGGGGGAGGGAAACAATGAGCAGTTCTTC
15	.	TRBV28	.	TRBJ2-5	CASSAPRGAQETQYF	TGTGCCAGCAGTGCACCCCGGGGGGCCCAAGAGACCCAGTACTTC
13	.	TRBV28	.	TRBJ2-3	CASTLGQAGTQYF	TGTGCCAGCACCTTGGGGCAAGCGGGTACGCAGTATTTT
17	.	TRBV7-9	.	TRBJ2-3	CASSFTSSGGGTDTQYF	TGTGCCAGCAGCTTTACGTCAAGCGGAGGGGGCACAGATACGCAGTATTTT
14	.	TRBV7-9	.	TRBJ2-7	CASSPARDSGEQYF	TGTGCCAGCAGCCCGGCCCGGGATAGCGGCGAGCAGTACTTC
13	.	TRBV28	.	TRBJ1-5	CAERGAQNQPQHF	TGTGCCGAGCGGGGGGCCCAGAATCAGCCCCAGCATTTT